This record looks at one T cell receptor beta chain sequence and its context. The data derive from a study of blood T cell repertoires in COVID-19. The wider study: The United States, Italy and Spain were the sources of the acute and convalescent COVID-19 samples.

Authors' data handling: For nucleated cells, counts were estimated from reference gene primer amplification. This table comes from immunoSEQ multiplex PCR, and its TCRdb copy is limited to in-frame clones, with some not included. V and J calls and clone size come straight from that table; D and trimming were deduced from the DNA. The table includes tens of thousands of clones, about 83% detected once. Germline CDR1 is ENHRY and CDR2 is SYGVKD. The CDR3 has 14 residues. Trimming took 4 bases from V and 1 from J, leaving 10 bases between them. Sequencing input: peripheral blood. The chain is built from TRBV10-3 and TRBJ1-1; no clear D gene. The sequence came from a man in his fifties or sixties with COVID-19, enrolled during active disease. The CDR3 bases are TGTGCCATCAGTGGTAGCGAGGAGAACACTGAAGCTTTCTTT. Its translation is CAISGSEENTEAFF.